This entry lists 32 T cell receptor beta chains sequenced from one sample in a study of cytomegalovirus exposure and HLA in healthy donors. PCR was performed using 60 Vbeta and 13 Jbeta primers. Assay: immunoSEQ multiplex PCR; the TCRdb copy retains only in-frame clones and omits some. The table has about 140,000 clones, about 80% seen once. Sequencing was done on a sample of PBMCs. The receptor set was obtained from a man aged 35-49 years in good health and CMV-seropositive.

The chain employs TRBV29-1 and TRBJ2-1; TRBD1 aligns across 11 bases. Germline CDR1 SQVTM, CDR2 ANQGSEA. The J segment lost 11 bases and the V segment lost 6 bases, leaving 9 bases of the junction unmatched. The CDR3 totals 13 residues. The CDR3 here is CSVEGQGVAKQFF. The CDR3 nucleotides read TGCAGCGTCGAGGGACAGGGGGTCGCTAAGCAGTTCTTC.

This clone was detected a few times. The rearrangement joins TRBV4-2 to TRBJ1-1; 10 nucleotides match TRBD1. The CDR3 length is 17 residues. CDR1 is LGHNA, CDR2 YNFKEQ, per germline. Unmatched junction bases numbered 9, after V lost 4 bases and J lost 1 base. CDR3 region: CASSRRRGQGGNTEAFF. CDR3 nucleotide sequence: TGTGCCAGCAGCCGACGTCGCGGACAGGGGGGGAACACTGAAGCTTTCTTT.

This clone was found a few times. The chain couples TRBV25-1 to TRBJ2-7; TRBD1 might be the D (7 bases). The ends were cut back, 3 bases at V and 5 bases at J, with 14 bases in the middle. Germline V gene data show CDR1 as MGHDK and CDR2 as SYGVNS. The length of the CDR3 is 14 residues. The CDR3 here is CASSDPQGRHEQYF. The DNA for the CDR3 is TGTGCCAGCAGTGACCCACAGGGGAGGCACGAGCAGTACTTC.

J is TRBJ2-1 and V is TRBV19; perhaps TRBD1 as D (6 bases). The CDR3 spans 13 residues. Germline assignment: CDR1 LNHDA and CDR2 SQIVND (reference sequence). V lost 3 bases and J lost 8, with 11 bases in between. The CDR3 protein is CASSIQGIYEQFF. For the CDR3, the DNA is TGTGCCAGTAGTATTCAGGGGATATATGAGCAGTTCTTC.

The gene calls are TRBV7-2 and TRBJ1-6; D is ambiguous. Germline assignment: CDR1 SGHTA and CDR2 FQGNSA. The CDR3 loop spans 14 amino acids. V was clipped by 2 bases and J by 6 bases, with 8 bases between them. In nucleotides, the CDR3 is TGTGCCAGCAGCTTAATGGCGGCTAATTCACCCCTCCACTTT. Its translation: CASSLMAANSPLHF.

The gene calls are TRBV2 and TRBJ2-7; 8 bases line up with TRBD2. Germline CDR1 SNHLY, CDR2 FYNNEI. The CDR3 is 15 residues long. J gave up 3 bases and V 3 bases, and 7 bases lay outside the gene matches. CDR3 sequence reads: CASSESSGSFYEQYF. The CDR3 DNA reads as TGTGCCAGCAGTGAGTCGAGCGGGAGTTTCTACGAGCAGTACTTC. The full variable domain, its missing parts supplied by reference TRBV2 and TRBJ2-7, is EPEVTQTPSHQVTQMGQEVILRCVPISNHLYFYWYRQILGQKVEFLVSFYNNEISEKSEIFDDQFSVERPDGSNFTLKIRSTKLEDSAMYFCASSESSGSFYEQYFGPGTRLTVT.

This sequence joins TRBV5-4 and TRBJ1-5; 8 positions match TRBD1. V was clipped by 4 bases and J by 9 bases; unmatched bases: 6. Germline-derived CDR1 and CDR2 are SGHNT and YYREEE (reference sequence). The CDR3 contains 13 residues. CDR3 nucleotide sequence: TGTGCCAGCAGCGCGGACAGGGCTTTGCCCCAGCATTTT. Its protein is CASSADRALPQHF.

This chain joins TRBV5-1 and TRBJ2-1, with 8 bases aligning to TRBD2. Germline CDR1 and CDR2: SGHRS and YFSETQ. V was clipped by 4 bases and J by 0 bases; unmatched bases: 6. This CDR3 has 16 amino acids. The CDR3 DNA sequence: TGCGCCAGCAGCCCCGAAGCGGGAGTCTCCTACAATGAGCAGTTCTTC. Translation gives CASSPEAGVSYNEQFF.

The CDR3 sequence is CASSRHLDRGSGLVGEQFF. For the CDR3, the DNA is TGCGCCAGCAGCCGCCACCTGGACAGGGGCTCGGGACTAGTGGGTGAGCAGTTCTTC. V is TRBV4-1 and J is TRBJ2-1; weak D call: TRBD1 (9 bases). The V and J ends lost 4 bases and 9 bases respectively, with 31 bases between them. Germline CDR1 reads MGHRA; CDR2 reads YSYEKL. CDR3 length: 19 amino acids.

The chain carries TRBV4-2 and TRBJ1-1; a possible D gene is TRBD1 (6 bases). In germline, CDR1 is LGHNA, CDR2 YNFKEQ. Trimming took 0 bases from V and 1 from J, leaving 9 bases between them. The CDR3 extends over 15 amino acids. CDR3 in amino acids: CASSQEGGWNTEAFF. In DNA, the CDR3 is TGTGCCAGCAGCCAAGAAGGGGGATGGAACACTGAAGCTTTCTTT.

This clone was counted between two and nine times. The V gene is TRBV28, the J gene TRBJ1-2, with TRBD1 matching 8 bases. Germline values: CDR1 MDHEN, CDR2 SYDVKM. The CDR3 contains 13 residues. Losses at the gene ends were 6 bases for V and 11 bases for J; bases not matched to a gene: 11. CDR3 nucleotides: TGTGCCAGCAGCGAATCCGGGACAGGCCTTTACACCTTC. Its protein product is CASSESGTGLYTF.

This chain uses TRBV6-6 with TRBJ2-7; D unresolved. Germline CDR1 and CDR2: MNHNY and SVGAGI (reference sequence). Between the trimmed V and J ends, which lost 7 bases and 6 bases, there was a span of 10 bases. This CDR3 has 11 amino acids. The CDR3 bases are TGTGCCAGCACCCTAATACGCGAGCAGTACTTC. Its translation: CASTLIREQYF.

The J gene is TRBJ2-3, the V gene TRBV19, with 10 nucleotides matching TRBD1. V was clipped by 3 bases and J by 5 bases; unmatched bases: 5. Germline V gives CDR1 LNHDA, CDR2 SQIVND (reference sequence). The CDR3 consists of 15 residues. The CDR3: CASSMEGQGLDTQYF. For the CDR3, the DNA is TGTGCCAGTAGTATGGAGGGACAGGGGTTAGATACGCAGTATTTT.

The chain carries TRBV5-4 and TRBJ2-7; 7 bases agree with TRBD2. Losses at the gene ends were 1 base for V and 2 bases for J; bases not matched to a gene: 3. The germline V gene has CDR1 SGHNT and CDR2 YYREEE (reference sequence). The CDR3 runs to 14 residues. The DNA for the CDR3 is TGTGCCAGCAGCTTGTCTAGCGGAACCTACGAGCAGTACTTC. Translated, it gives CASSLSSGTYEQYF.

The CDR3 sequence: CASSLGWTSYEQYF. The CDR3 nucleotides are TGTGCCAGCAGCTTAGGTTGGACTTCCTACGAGCAGTACTTC. This chain joins TRBV5-4 and TRBJ2-7, with D maybe TRBD2 (5 bases). Germline V gene sequence: CDR1 SGHNT, CDR2 YYREEE (reference sequence). Trimming pared 2 bases from V and 1 base from J, leaving 10 bases between. The CDR3 extends over 14 amino acids. The whole variable domain, filled in from reference TRBV5-4 and TRBJ2-7, reads ETGVTQSPTHLIKTRGQQVTLRCSSQSGHNTVSWYQQALGQGPQFIFQYYREEENGRGNFPPRFSGLQFPNYSSELNVNALELDDSALYLCASSLGWTSYEQYFGPGTRLTVT.

The chain joins TRBV9 to TRBJ2-5, with a possible D match to TRBD1 (6 bases). Trimming cost V 4 bases and J 5 bases, with 18 bases left between them. Germline CDR1 is SGDLS and CDR2 is YYNGEE. CDR3 length equals 15 residues. The CDR3 nucleotides are TGTGCCAGCAGCTTAGGGACACAACAACGGGAGACCCAGTACTTC. Protein: CASSLGTQQRETQYF.

The chain uses TRBV11-2 and TRBJ2-3; the match to TRBD1 covers 8 bases. Trimming removed 5 bases from V and 6 bases from J; junction bases left unmatched: 10. There are 15 residues in the CDR3. CDR1 SGHAT and CDR2 FQNNGV come from the germline V gene. The CDR3, as DNA: TGTGCCAGCAGCATCAGGGGGCAATCGACCGATACGCAGTATTTT. It encodes CASSIRGQSTDTQYF. The full variable domain, rest sourced from reference TRBV11-2 and TRBJ2-3, is EAGVAQSPRYKIIEKRQSVAFWCNPISGHATLYWYQQILGQGPKLLIQFQNNGVVDDSQLPKDRFSAERLKGVDSTLKIQPAKLEDSAVYLCASSIRGQSTDTQYFGPGTRLTVL.

This chain uses TRBV12-5 with TRBJ2-5; 7 nucleotides agree with TRBD1. CDR3 length: 13 amino acids. Germline V gene sequence: CDR1 LGHNT, CDR2 FRNRAP. V shed 5 bases and J 4 bases; nucleotides not matched to a gene: 4. CDR3 sequence (DNA): TGTGCTAGTGGTCTAGGGGGCGGAGAGACCCAGTACTTC. Protein product: CASGLGGGETQYF.

This chain uses TRBV18 with TRBJ1-1, with 8 bases fitting TRBD1. Germline V lookup: CDR1 KGHSH, CDR2 LQKENI. Losses at the gene ends were 6 bases for V and 0 bases for J; bases not matched to a gene: 3. The CDR3 covers 14 residues. The chain's CDR3 is CASSPDRVNTEAFF. Written as DNA, the CDR3 is TGTGCCAGCTCGCCGGACAGGGTGAACACTGAAGCTTTCTTT.

This chain uses TRBV9 with TRBJ2-1; 9 bases match TRBD2. The V gene's germline CDR1 is SGDLS and CDR2 YYNGEE. V shed 3 bases, J shed 3 bases, and the junction held 19 bases outside the gene matches. CDR3 length equals 20 residues. Here the CDR3 reads CASSGRTLGGAGGRYNEQFF. The CDR3 DNA is TGTGCCAGCAGCGGGAGAACGCTGGGTGGCGCGGGAGGGCGCTACAATGAGCAGTTCTTC. Full variable domain (outside the CDR3, taken from reference TRBV9 and TRBJ2-1): DSGVTQTPKHLITATGQRVTLRCSPRSGDLSVYWYQQSLDQGLQFLIQYYNGEERAKGNILERFSAQQFPDLHSELNLSSLELGDSALYFCASSGRTLGGAGGRYNEQFFGPGTRLTVL.

The table lists this clone with a count of one. The chain uses TRBV5-4 and TRBJ2-1, with TRBD2 matching over 11 bases. V shed 3 bases and J 3 bases; nucleotides not matched to a gene: 2. The germline gives CDR1 SGHNT, CDR2 YYREEE (reference sequence). The CDR3 has 15 residues. CDR3 in DNA: TGTGCCAGCAGCTGGGGACTAGCGGACTACAATGAGCAGTTCTTC. Protein: CASSWGLADYNEQFF. Combining the CDR3 with reference TRBV5-4 and TRBJ2-1 gives the whole variable domain ETGVTQSPTHLIKTRGQQVTLRCSSQSGHNTVSWYQQALGQGPQFIFQYYREEENGRGNFPPRFSGLQFPNYSSELNVNALELDDSALYLCASSWGLADYNEQFFGPGTRLTVL.

The gene calls are TRBV15 and TRBJ1-5, with 10 bases identical to TRBD1. The CDR3 sequence is 18 residues long. Germline V gene sequence: CDR1 LNHNV, CDR2 YYDKDF (reference sequence). Unmatched junction bases numbered 13, after V lost 1 base and J lost 7 bases. CDR3 residues: CATSRGGTWGTGAQPQHF. As DNA, the CDR3 is TGTGCCACCAGCAGAGGGGGGACTTGGGGGACAGGGGCGCAGCCCCAGCATTTT.

The rearrangement links TRBV6-5 to TRBJ2-7, with 7 bases aligning to TRBD1. From germline, CDR1 is MNHEY and CDR2 SVGAGI. V was pared by 0 bases and J by 7 bases, with 12 bases of the junction left unmatched. CDR3 length equals 16 residues. CDR3 sequence (DNA): TGTGCCAGCAGTTACTCGAAAACAGGGGCCCGCGGGGAGCAGTACTTC. Its translation: CASSYSKTGARGEQYF.

This chain joins TRBV10-2 and TRBJ2-7, with 9 bases identical to TRBD2. CDR3 length: 15 residues. J gave up 2 bases and V 4 bases, and 6 bases lay outside the gene matches. Germline V gene lookup returns CDR1 WSHSY and CDR2 SAAADI. CDR3 loop: CASSAYSGSTYEQYF. CDR3 DNA sequence: TGCGCCAGCAGTGCCTATAGCGGGAGCACCTACGAGCAGTACTTC.

The J gene is TRBJ1-1, the V gene TRBV2; TRBD1 matches 9 bases. The CDR3 loop spans 14 amino acids. CDR1 and CDR2 (germline): SNHLY, FYNNEI. The V gene end was trimmed by 5 bases and the J gene end by 5 bases; junction bases not matched to a gene: 6. CDR3 amino acids: CASSLQGARTEAFF. The CDR3 DNA reads TGTGCCAGCAGTCTACAGGGGGCAAGGACTGAAGCTTTCTTT.

V and J are TRBV5-1 and TRBJ2-1, with a possible D match to TRBD1 (6 bases). V was shortened by 0 bases and J by 7 bases, with 20 bases between the two germline ends. This CDR3 spans 17 amino acids. Germline values: CDR1 SGHRS, CDR2 YFSETQ. The CDR3 protein is CASSLASSTGYWNEQFF. The CDR3 DNA is TGCGCCAGCAGCTTGGCCTCGTCAACAGGGTATTGGAATGAGCAGTTCTTC.

In regard to this clone: The CDR3 does not end in the conserved phenylalanine or tryptophan, so this is likely a read error. The V gene is TRBV5-6, the J gene TRBJ1-2; 8 bases agree with TRBD1. The germline V gene has CDR1 SGHDT and CDR2 YYEEEE. Losses at the gene ends were 4 bases for V and 8 bases for J; bases not matched to a gene: 10. CDR3 length equals 14 residues. The CDR3 DNA is TGTGCCAGCAGCGCGAATCCAGGGGGCGCGGGCTACACCCTC. Residues: CASSANPGGAGYTL.

This sequence joins TRBV6-1 and TRBJ1-2, with D perhaps matching TRBD1 (6 bases). V shed 6 bases and J shed 9 bases, with 11 bases lying between them. CDR1 and CDR2 (germline): MNHNS, SASEGT. This CDR3 region has 11 residues. The CDR3 region has the DNA TGTGCCAGCAGGCCAGACAGGAGCTACACCTTC. It specifies CASRPDRSYTF.

CDR3 residues: CASSPITRLHEDTQYF. CDR3 DNA: TGCGCCAGCAGCCCAATCACTAGACTGCATGAAGATACGCAGTATTTT. The genes are TRBV5-1 and TRBJ2-3; perhaps TRBD2 as D (5 bases). The CDR3 has 16 amino acids. CDR1 and CDR2 from the germline V gene are SGHRS and YFSETQ. V dropped 4 bases and J dropped 5 bases, with 20 bases sitting between them.

The chain has TRBV5-6 and TRBJ1-2, with 7 positions matching TRBD1. CDR3 length: 16 residues. The germline V gene encodes CDR1 SGHDT and CDR2 YYEEEE. V shed 0 bases and J 6 bases; nucleotides not matched to a gene: 11. The CDR3 nucleotides are TGTGCCAGCAGCTTGGGGGTCGCGGACAGGCTCGATGGCTACACCTTC. It codes for CASSLGVADRLDGYTF.

V usage is TRBV12-5 and J usage is TRBJ2-3, with 8 bases matching TRBD2. The germline V gene encodes CDR1 LGHNT and CDR2 FRNRAP. The ends lost 0 bases at V and 2 bases at J; junction bases unmatched: 4. The CDR3 loop spans 16 amino acids. CDR3 DNA sequence: TGTGCTAGTGGTTTGGTACTTAGCGGGGCCACAGATACGCAGTATTTT. Residues: CASGLVLSGATDTQYF.

The J gene is TRBJ1-2, the V gene TRBV9; 9 bases map to TRBD1. The CDR3 has 14 amino acids. The J segment lost 6 bases and the V segment lost 0 bases, leaving 3 bases of the junction unmatched. Germline assignment: CDR1 SGDLS and CDR2 YYNGEE. This chain's CDR3 is CASSVENRGHGYTF. The DNA for the CDR3 is TGTGCCAGCAGCGTAGAAAACAGGGGGCATGGCTACACCTTC.